Sequencing of this TCR beta chain was carried out in a study of blood T cell repertoires in COVID-19. Study background: Nucleic acid was either cDNA or gDNA, and it came from T cells, B-cell-depleted T cells, or PBMCs.

Libraries were prepared by immunoSEQ multiplex PCR; TCRdb keeps only in-frame clonotypes and omits some of them. This sample has 100,000 to 140,000 clones, with roughly 90% found just once. The receptor's source is a man aged 40-50 years with active or convalescent COVID-19. The sample was peripheral blood.

This CDR3 is CASSAGGSPSYNEQFF. The CDR3 DNA reads as TGTGCCAGCAGCGCCGGTGGGAGCCCTTCCTACAATGAGCAGTTCTTC. The chain carries TRBV7-2 and TRBJ2-1; TRBD2 is a possible D gene (5 bases). Trimming removed 5 bases at V and 1 base at J, with 15 bases between. The CDR3 spans 16 residues. Germline-derived CDR1 and CDR2 are SGHTA and FQGNSA.